What follows describes a single TCR beta chain. The CDR3 sequence is 15 residues long. Trimming stripped 7 bases from V and 3 bases from J, with 17 bases between. CDR1 is KGHDR and CDR2 is SFDVKD in the germline V gene. This specimen comes from a study of blood T cell repertoires in COVID-19. As for the study in general: Acute and convalescent COVID-19 specimens originated in the United States, Italy and Spain. T cells, B-cell-depleted T cells, or PBMCs supplied cDNA or gDNA.

Study processing details: It was from reference gene primer amplification that nucleated cell counts were estimated. The repertoire was sequenced with immunoSEQ multiplex PCR; TCRdb's copy has only in-frame clones and lacks some. That table supplies the V and J calls and clone size; D and trimming were determined from the DNA. The sample has roughly 42,000 clones; 75% to 90% are singletons. The receptor comes from a man aged 30-40 years with active or convalescent COVID-19. The sequenced sample was peripheral blood. The chain combines TRBV24-1 with TRBJ1-1, with a tentative D call TRBD1 (5 bases). The CDR3 nucleotides are TGTGCCACCAGGATCTCCGGGACTTCCCACACTGAAGCTTTCTTT. As protein: CATRISGTSHTEAFF.